Included here is one TCR beta chain sequence, with context. This clone occurred once. Its cognate antigen has yet to be identified. No quality values exist for individual bases; no much larger clone is one base distant. In total, about 650 healthy bone marrow donors made up the cohort. Cohort members were all nominally healthy when sampled, although unrecorded immune exposures were likely present. The donor was CMV seronegative and belonged to the group of 380 or so seronegative cohort members. Every donor gave a peripheral blood sample, and the peripheral blood mononuclear cells from that sample were used for TCR beta sequencing. The Qiagen DNeasy Blood Extraction Kit was used to extract genomic DNA from the blood cell samples. The source of the sample is a study of cytomegalovirus exposure and HLA in healthy donors (dated by TCRdb to about 2017). Concerning the study at large: In an earlier analysis of several hundred of the donors, 250 to 350 Gb of sequence data and 117 million unique TCR beta sequences from about 190 million T cells were reported. All discovery cohort repertoires had been generated on a single sequencing platform. The number of donors typed differed by locus, with 629-630 for A, B, C, DRB1 and DQB1, approximately 500 for DQA1, about 610 for DPA1, and approximately 470 for DPB1. To predict cytomegalovirus infection status, the study brought together high-throughput TCR immunosequencing, statistical association of individual TCRs with disease status, and machine learning. The genetic ancestry cluster associated with self-reported Caucasian donors included about 84% of the roughly 400 genotyped donors. A later genetic analysis used genome-wide SNP genotypes for about 65% of the roughly 670 donors, treating that subset as a discovery cohort. About 5 DR-DQ haplotypes were handled as single units for association and clustering, since linkage in the cohort was strong. In a later analysis, previously published TCR beta repertoires from 670 or so donors were re-analyzed and high-resolution HLA genotyping was added so that TCR occurrence patterns could be studied. The study was designed to test whether signatures of past pathogen exposure could be identified by cataloging public T cell receptors. HLA typing covered class I and class II loci at four-digit resolution. Donor age, sex, ethnicity and CMV serostatus were compiled together with the repertoire data. Approximately 300 gigabases of sequencing data and tens of millions of unique TCR sequences made up an early release that covered over 550 HLA-typed donors. The study used immunosequencing to profile the T cell repertoires of several hundred subjects and linked those repertoires to cytomegalovirus serostatus. An earlier analysis of 450 to 750 of the donors used high-throughput TCR beta sequencing to judge whether each TCR beta V gene segment behaved as functional or pseudogenic. Among some 400 genotyped donors of the cohort, an average of about 240,000 unique TCR beta nucleotide sequences were sequenced per donor, about a sixth of them non-productive. In addition to the first cohort of 666 subjects, a separate validation cohort of 100 to 150 different subjects was used. Rather than using new phenotypic data, the later analysis identified candidate immune exposures from TCR beta sequences and from how often those sequences occurred across donors. Here is what the overall study found, with its caveats: Some IMGT-functional V segments, including TRBV6-2 and TRBV6-3, could not be distinguished by the 87-base-pair reads and were therefore excluded. A later analysis found that most CMV-associated TCR beta chains appeared HLA-restricted, with HLA associations seemingly driven largely by CMV exposure. According to a later analysis, TCR association rates differed among HLA loci, with DRB1 alleles showing the most associated TCRs and HLA-C alleles showing the fewest. In a later analysis, HLA-associated TCR beta chains were found to be more clonally expanded and to have lower generation probabilities than equally common non-associated chains. A cluster of highly shared sequence variants was judged likely to be a technical artifact of the sequencing pipeline. An earlier analysis of several hundred of the donors showed that most TCR beta V segments appeared in productive rearrangements either about 90% or about 30% of the time, which broadly matched IMGT annotations. A few of the identified cytomegalovirus-associated TCR beta chains were confirmed in vitro to be specific for cytomegalovirus antigens. An association between a missense DCLRE1C variant and V-gene and J-gene trimming of TCR beta chains was found in a later genetic analysis and replicated in an independent cohort. The classifier was reported to diagnose cytomegalovirus status with high specificity and sensitivity in both the original and validation cohorts. Across donors, most TCR sequences were observed very rarely, whereas some public TCRs were present in many individuals. A further reported finding was that TCR beta sequences accurately predicted the HLA-A and HLA-B alleles for most subjects in the first cohort. According to a later analysis, parvovirus B19, influenza, CMV and Epstein-Barr virus appeared linked to several top co-occurrence clusters. Linkage disequilibrium might explain the correlated functional status among segregating V segments, but an unknown experimental factor could not be excluded. Because counts were too low, some 16 rarely observed V segments, including chromosome 9 orphons, were excluded from the earlier analysis of some 540 of the donors. When HLA alleles, especially DR and DQ, strongly co-occurred, attributing TCR associations to individual alleles was difficult. According to a later genetic analysis, donors in an Asian-associated ancestry cluster had fewer N-insertions in productive TCRs than the approximately 610-donor mean. Sequencing depth was assumed to be roughly uniform across donors in the presence/absence analyses, though that assumption may not hold. This cohort had only TCR beta chains sequenced, and the lack of alpha or paired-chain data limited which features could be detected. The authors suggested that the approach could potentially be extended to other disease states and immunological phenotypes. Because some donors lacked HLA typing at each locus, the association tests relied only on the typed subset. Immune exposure information for the cohort was limited to CMV serostatus. A later analysis associated about 17,000 TCR beta sequences with specific HLA alleles at a false discovery rate of 0.05. The study listed 164 TCR beta chains as associated with cytomegalovirus.

Receptor libraries were prepared by the immunoSEQ multiplex PCR assay. For the multiplex PCR, a mixture combining 60 forward primers for TCR Vbeta segments and 13 reverse primers for TCR Jbeta segments was used. The CDR3 region of rearranged TCR beta genes was amplified from genomic DNA by a multiplex PCR assay. On the Illumina HiSeq System, the amplified TCR beta libraries were sequenced as 87-base-pair reads. The paper's processing steps were these. Across the 500 to 850 repertoires, a later analysis counted roughly 84 million unique TCR beta chains, 8.5 million to 12 million of which were shared by at least two donors. To remove PCR and sequencing errors, raw reads were error-corrected and collapsed into unique sequences using a nearest-neighbor algorithm that merged closely related sequences. V, D and J gene segments were assigned by aligning CDR3 sequences to IMGT reference sequences. Each retained sequence needed at least a six-nucleotide match to both a V gene segment and a J gene segment. A rearrangement counted as productive if the CDR3 had no stop codons and remained in frame with V and J, and every other rearrangement counted as non-productive. Following IMGT convention, CDR3 was defined as the stretch from the second conserved V-encoded cysteine to the conserved J-encoded phenylalanine. In an earlier analysis of some 550 of the donors, sequences lacking an unambiguous match to a single V gene segment were excluded. In an earlier analysis of approximately 550 of the donors, V segments were called functional above 56.7% productive rearrangements and were called segregating when the between-donor standard deviation exceeded 5%. To diagnose cytomegalovirus status from the catalog of TCR beta chain sequences, a statistical classification framework was built. In a later analysis, TCR nucleotide sequences were compared against IMGT/GENE-DB human TR gene sequences so that V and J genes could be assigned. In a later analysis, CDR3 sequences and most-parsimonious VDJ recombination scenarios were assigned using the TCRdist pipeline. In a later analysis, each TCR beta chain was defined by its CDR3 amino acid sequence together with its V-gene family, and reads lacking a unique V-gene family were excluded. To address suspected cross-contamination and a sequencing artifact, a later analysis removed several hundred highly shared, low-generation-probability nucleotide sequences. A later analysis calculated a clonal expansion index for each public chain from normalized within-repertoire ranks of inferred template counts. In a later analysis, generation probabilities were computed using a VDJ recombination model fitted to out-of-frame rearrangements, and the results were checked against IGoR. In a later analysis, hypergeometric tests were used to score TCR-TCR, TCR-HLA and TCR-CMV co-occurrence, with a repertoire-size bias correction applied to TCR pairs. False discovery rates were estimated in a later analysis by permuting HLA or CMV assignments 20 times. In a later analysis, co-occurring TCRs were grouped with DBSCAN, and TCRdist sequence similarity was added when clustering was performed within HLA-allele-positive subsets. For co-occurrence clustering, repertoires with fewer than 30,000 or more than 120,000 public chains were excluded, along with a handful of repertoires with anomalous nucleotide sharing. In TCRdb, the immuneACCESS table is reduced to in-frame sequences with V and J assigned. These tables do not hold every clone; where another copy was compared, an unresolved V gene accounts for under half, and the others remain unexplained. That table gives V, J and clone size, and the DNA gave D and trimming. Across this sample there are 100,000 to 140,000 clones, with 65% to 85% seen only once. Around 2.1% of the sample belongs to the ten largest clones.

The trim is 5 bases for V and 2 bases for J, with a gap of 12 bases between the germline ends. From the cysteine up to the phenylalanine, the CDR3 has a length of 14 residues. The retained sequence is limited to the CDR3, 42 bases, with the frame set at the first base. The germline V gene (reference sequence) specifies MNHEY as CDR1 and SMNVEV as CDR2. This clonotype was sampled from a man between 18 and 29 years old in good health and CMV-seronegative. The sample consisted of PBMCs. This chain joins TRBV27 to TRBJ2-5; the D gene is possibly TRBD1, with 6 bases matching. The encoded CDR3 is CASSLTGFQETQYF. The bases are TGTGCCAGCAGTCTAACAGGGTTTCAAGAGACCCAGTACTTC.